This TCR beta chain was identified during a study of T cell repertoires in cytomegalovirus infection. Study-level information: The authors used CMV epitopes that were HLA-C-restricted (recently identified) and HLA-B-restricted (well studied). Through public TCR beta signatures, both CMV infection and matching HLA type were indicated.

Between the trimmed V and J ends, which lost 3 bases and 4 bases, there was a span of 7 bases. The CDR3 is 13 residues long. This clonotype was picked up many times. The antigen remains undetermined. TCRdb re-derived calls from the reads in MiXCR, one entry per CDR3 protein. This sample has under 300,000 distinct CDR3 sequences; approximately 22% occur once, and the top ten carry about 20%. The chain has TRBV12-3 or TRBV12-4 and TRBJ1-5; D unresolved. The specimen comprised cultured PBMCs, sampled from culture after CMV antigen stimulation. The clonotype was recovered from a human donor in good health (CMV status not recorded). Some clones in this sample may be carry-over from other donors' samples. The CDR3 DNA sequence: TGTGCCAGCAGTTTTAGGGTGAATCAGCCCCAGCATTTT. The encoded protein is CASSFRVNQPQHF.